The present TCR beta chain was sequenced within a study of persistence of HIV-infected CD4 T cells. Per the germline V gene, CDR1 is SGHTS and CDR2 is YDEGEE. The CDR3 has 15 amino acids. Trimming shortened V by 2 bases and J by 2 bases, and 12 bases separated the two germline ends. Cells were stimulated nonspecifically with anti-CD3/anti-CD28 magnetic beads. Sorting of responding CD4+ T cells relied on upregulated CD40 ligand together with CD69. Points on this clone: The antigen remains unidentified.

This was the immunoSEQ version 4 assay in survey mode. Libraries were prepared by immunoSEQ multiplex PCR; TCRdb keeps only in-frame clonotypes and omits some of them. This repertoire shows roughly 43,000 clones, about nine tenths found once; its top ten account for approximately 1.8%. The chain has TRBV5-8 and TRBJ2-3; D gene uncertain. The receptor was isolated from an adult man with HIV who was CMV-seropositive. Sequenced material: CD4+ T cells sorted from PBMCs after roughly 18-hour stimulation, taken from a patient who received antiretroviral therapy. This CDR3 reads CASSFLRANTDTQYF. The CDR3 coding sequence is TGTGCCAGCAGCTTTTTGAGAGCAAACACAGATACGCAGTATTTT.